Described below is a single TCR beta chain sequence and its context. The CDR3 length is 15 residues. The junction had 7 bases not matched to a gene; V was cut back by 5 bases and J by 8 bases. CDR1 is LNHDA and CDR2 is SQIVND in the germline V gene (reference sequence). Source study methods: Estimation of nucleated cell counts was performed using reference gene primer amplification. The data were produced by immunoSEQ multiplex PCR, yet TCRdb's version contains in-frame clones alone and is incomplete. That table is the source of V, J and clone size, and D and trimming were worked out from the DNA. This table holds around 100,000 clones, roughly 80% found once. This record comes from a study of blood T cell repertoires in COVID-19.

The origin of this receptor is a woman older than 75 with active or convalescent COVID-19. The chain has TRBV19 and TRBJ1-6, with TRBD1 identical over 9 bases. Sequenced material: peripheral blood. The CDR3 sequence: CASSPFRTGDSPLHF. The DNA of the CDR3 is TGTGCCAGTAGTCCCTTTAGGACAGGGGATTCACCCCTCCACTTT.